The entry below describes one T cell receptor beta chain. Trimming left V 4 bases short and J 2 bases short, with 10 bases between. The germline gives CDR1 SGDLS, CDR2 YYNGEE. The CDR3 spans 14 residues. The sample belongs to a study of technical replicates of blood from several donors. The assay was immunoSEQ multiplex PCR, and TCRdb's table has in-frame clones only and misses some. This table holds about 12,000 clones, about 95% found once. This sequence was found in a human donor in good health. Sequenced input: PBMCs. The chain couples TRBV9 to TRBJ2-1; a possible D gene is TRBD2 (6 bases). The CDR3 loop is CASSSSGTYNEQFF. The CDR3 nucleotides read TGTGCCAGCAGCAGTAGCGGAACCTACAATGAGCAGTTCTTC.